Listed here are 21 T cell receptor beta chains from one sample, sequenced in a study of T cells in Graves' hyperthyroidism and ophthalmopathy. TCR beta CDR3 regions were amplified from RNA. Using the HTBI primer set, a first-round RT-PCR was run on the TCR CDR3. TCRdb fed the multiplex PCR reads into MiXCR, producing one record per CDR3 protein. The sample shows 470,000 or so distinct CDR3 sequences, less than 25% of them seen only once. What was sequenced was blood. These receptor sequences come from a young man with Graves' hyperthyroidism.

This clonotype was observed many times. The chain combines TRBV6-1 with TRBJ2-5; D gene uncertain. Germline values: CDR1 MNHNS, CDR2 SASEGT. This CDR3 region has 13 residues. V was clipped by 3 bases and J by 5 bases, with 10 bases between them. In nucleotides, the CDR3 is TGTGCCAGCAGTGACAGTACCGGGGAGACCCAGTACTTC. Translated, it gives CASSDSTGETQYF.

The chain combines TRBV5-1 with TRBJ1-1; the D is unclear. Germline V gene data show CDR1 as SGHRS and CDR2 as YFSETQ. V was pared by 0 bases and J by 0 bases, with 9 bases between. This CDR3 region has 15 residues. DNA of the CDR3: TGCGCCAGCAGCTTGGAACAACCGATGAACACTGAAGCTTTCTTT. Translation: CASSLEQPMNTEAFF. Together with reference TRBV5-1 and TRBJ1-1, the CDR3 gives the full variable domain: KAGVTQTPRYLIKTRGQQVTLSCSPISGHRSVSWYQQTPGQGLQFLFEYFSETQRNKGNFPGRFSGRQFSNSRSEMNVSTLELGDSALYLCASSLEQPMNTEAFFGQGTRLTVV.

This clonotype was seen many times. The chain combines TRBV27 with TRBJ1-5; D may be TRBD1 (5 bases). The CDR3 is 15 amino acids. V was cut by 1 base and J by 0 bases, with 7 bases left in between. Germline loops: CDR1 MNHEY, CDR2 SMNVEV (reference sequence). Here the CDR3 reads CASSLLGASNQPQHF. The CDR3 DNA is TGTGCCAGCAGTTTATTAGGGGCTAGCAATCAGCCCCAGCATTTT.

This clonotype was counted ten times or more. V gene TRBV11-1 combines with J gene TRBJ2-7, with a possible D match to TRBD2 (6 bases). The CDR3 covers 14 residues. V was shortened by 1 base and J by 3 bases, with 10 bases between the two germline ends. CDR1 and CDR2 (germline): SGHAT, FQDESV (reference sequence). The CDR3 sequence is CASSLEGTFYEQYF. CDR3 nucleotide sequence: TGTGCCAGCAGCTTAGAAGGGACTTTCTACGAGCAGTACTTC.

This clonotype was detected ten times or more. The J gene is TRBJ2-5, the V gene TRBV30; D not certain. The CDR3 contains 13 residues. Germline V gene sequence: CDR1 GTSNPN, CDR2 SVGIG (reference sequence). Trimming shortened V by 2 bases and J by 4 bases, and 11 bases separated the two germline ends. CDR3 region: CAWSLGSRETQYF. CDR3 nucleotides: TGTGCCTGGAGTTTGGGATCCCGAGAGACCCAGTACTTC.

This clonotype occurred many times. V usage is TRBV2 and J usage is TRBJ2-7, with D perhaps matching TRBD2 (6 bases). The CDR3 runs 15 residues. Trimming pared 5 bases from V and 0 bases from J, leaving 14 bases between. Germline V gives CDR1 SNHLY, CDR2 FYNNEI. CDR3: CASSLPGDTSYEQYF. CDR3 in DNA: TGTGCCAGCAGTCTTCCGGGAGACACCTCCTACGAGCAGTACTTC.

This clonotype was seen repeatedly, ten times or more. The rearrangement uses TRBV6-1 and TRBJ1-5; possible D gene TRBD1, 5 bases. Germline V gives CDR1 MNHNS, CDR2 SASEGT. Deletions cut 9 bases from V and 5 bases from J, with 14 bases between. CDR3 length: 13 residues. This CDR3 reads CASTDRLYQPQHF. Here the CDR3 DNA reads TGTGCCAGTACTGACAGACTATATCAGCCCCAGCATTTT.

This clonotype was found many times. J is TRBJ1-1 and V is TRBV6-1, with D perhaps TRBD1 (6 bases). Germline V gives CDR1 MNHNS, CDR2 SASEGT. The CDR3 has 15 amino acids. V shed 4 bases and J shed 2 bases, with 14 bases lying between them. CDR3 DNA sequence: TGTGCCAGCAGTGCCGCCGGACAGCCTAACACTGAAGCTTTCTTT. Amino acids: CASSAAGQPNTEAFF.

Concerning this clonotype: A much larger clone differs by one base, so this may be a read error. The chain has TRBV12-3 or TRBV12-4 and TRBJ2-7, with 8 bases matching TRBD1. This CDR3 has 14 residues. The CDR3 loop is CAISVGQGGDEQYF. For the CDR3, the DNA is TGTGCCATCAGTGTCGGACAGGGCGGCGACGAGCAGTACTTC.

This clonotype was counted ten times or more. The chain recombines TRBV5-1 with TRBJ1-1; D perhaps matches TRBD1 (6 bases). The CDR3 covers 16 residues. Trimming took 4 bases from V and 5 from J, leaving 21 bases between them. Germline CDR1 and CDR2: SGHRS and YFSETQ. Here the CDR3 DNA reads TGCGCCAGCAGCATCCGAGGGGGGGGCGGAGGGACTGAAGCTTTCTTT. Translated: CASSIRGGGGGTEAFF.

This clonotype was seen repeatedly, ten times or more. The chain links TRBV15 to TRBJ2-7; TRBD2 matches at 7 bases. This CDR3 has 14 residues. The ends lost 1 base at V and 2 bases at J; junction bases unmatched: 2. The germline V gene has CDR1 LNHNV and CDR2 YYDKDF (reference sequence). The CDR3 reads CATSRGLAPYEQYF. In DNA, the CDR3 is TGTGCCACCAGCAGAGGACTAGCTCCCTACGAGCAGTACTTC.

This clonotype was counted a few times. V is TRBV28 and J is TRBJ2-5, with TRBD1 identical over 9 bases. Losses at the gene ends were 6 bases for V and 5 bases for J; bases not matched to a gene: 7. Germline CDR1 MDHEN, CDR2 SYDVKM. The CDR3 is 14 residues long. In DNA, the CDR3 is TGTGCCAGCAGGGAACAGGGGGCGCGTGAGACCCAGTACTTC. It yields the protein CASREQGARETQYF.

In nucleotides, the CDR3 is TGTGCCAGCAGTGGCCCTCAGGGACTAGCGGAGAGCTACGAGCAGTACTTC. It codes for CASSGPQGLAESYEQYF. The genes are TRBV6-1 and TRBJ2-7, with 11 bases aligning to TRBD2. The trim removed 4 bases at V and 3 bases at J, leaving 11 bases unmatched. There are 17 residues in the CDR3. CDR1 and CDR2 (germline): MNHNS, SASEGT.

The sample holds many counts of this clonotype. The J gene is TRBJ1-5, the V gene TRBV2; D unclear. The CDR3 has 15 residues. V lost 4 bases, J lost 6 bases, and 16 bases lay in between. Germline-derived CDR1 and CDR2 are SNHLY and FYNNEI. CDR3 amino acids: CASSASGGLGQPQHF. CDR3 sequence (DNA): TGTGCCAGCAGTGCCTCGGGCGGGCTGGGTCAGCCCCAGCATTTT.

This clonotype was found a few times. The chain uses TRBV11-1 and TRBJ2-2; D gene uncertain. Germline V CDR1 and CDR2: SGHAT, FQDESV (reference sequence). V gave up 0 bases and J gave up 3 bases, with 5 bases separating them. The CDR3 is 14 amino acids. The CDR3 reads CASSLAMDTGELFF. The CDR3 DNA follows: TGTGCCAGCAGCTTAGCAATGGACACCGGGGAGCTGTTTTTT.

This clonotype was observed at least ten times. The CDR3 sequence: CASSDYREMNTEAFF. The CDR3 region has the DNA TGTGCCAGTAGCGACTACAGGGAGATGAACACTGAAGCTTTCTTT. V and J are TRBV19 and TRBJ1-1; perhaps TRBD1 as D (6 bases). The CDR3 contains 15 residues. Trimming took off 6 bases at V and 0 bases at J, with 14 bases between the two ends. Germline lookup yields CDR1 LNHDA and CDR2 SQIVND (reference sequence).

The table lists this clonotype with many counts. V gene TRBV19 combines with J gene TRBJ2-2; D call uncertain. Germline V lookup: CDR1 LNHDA, CDR2 SQIVND (reference sequence). Trimming stripped 3 bases from V and 0 bases from J, with 5 bases between. The length of the CDR3 is 14 residues. The CDR3 region is CASSIGPNTGELFF. The DNA for the CDR3 is TGTGCCAGTAGTATCGGACCGAACACCGGGGAGCTGTTTTTT.

This clonotype occurred many times. The V call is TRBV20-1, the J call TRBJ1-5; 7 bases agree with TRBD1. Germline CDR1 is DFQATT and CDR2 is SNEGSKA (reference sequence). The V gene end was trimmed by 5 bases and the J gene end by 4 bases; junction bases not matched to a gene: 8. The CDR3 totals 14 residues. DNA of the CDR3: TGCAGTGCTTTAGACAGGGCGGGAAATCAGCCCCAGCATTTT. Its translation is CSALDRAGNQPQHF.

This rearrangement joins TRBV2 to TRBJ2-2; D may match TRBD1 or TRBD2 (5 bases each). This CDR3 region has 18 residues. CDR1 SNHLY and CDR2 FYNNEI come from the germline V gene. The V gene lost 2 bases and the J gene lost 4 bases, with 20 bases spanning the gap. CDR3: CASSELGAGRGGTGELFF. In DNA, the CDR3 is TGTGCCAGCAGTGAATTAGGGGCTGGGCGAGGAGGCACCGGGGAGCTGTTTTTT.

This clonotype was observed at least ten times. The rearrangement uses TRBV12-3 or TRBV12-4 and TRBJ1-1; D gene uncertain. The ends were cut back, 1 base at V and 5 bases at J, with 14 bases in the middle. The CDR3 extends over 15 amino acids. CDR3 bases: TGTGCCAGCAGTTTAGTCTGGGGTATGGGGACTGAAGCTTTCTTT. It translates to CASSLVWGMGTEAFF.

This clonotype was seen a handful of times. The chain carries TRBV7-9 and TRBJ1-1; perhaps TRBD1 as D (5 bases). In germline, CDR1 is SEHNR, CDR2 FQNEAQ (reference sequence). V was pared by 5 bases and J by 6 bases, with 19 bases between. The CDR3 spans 15 residues. CDR3 sequence reads: CASSRGSGLSAEAFF. The CDR3 DNA reads as TGTGCCAGCAGCAGAGGGTCAGGGTTATCAGCTGAAGCTTTCTTT.